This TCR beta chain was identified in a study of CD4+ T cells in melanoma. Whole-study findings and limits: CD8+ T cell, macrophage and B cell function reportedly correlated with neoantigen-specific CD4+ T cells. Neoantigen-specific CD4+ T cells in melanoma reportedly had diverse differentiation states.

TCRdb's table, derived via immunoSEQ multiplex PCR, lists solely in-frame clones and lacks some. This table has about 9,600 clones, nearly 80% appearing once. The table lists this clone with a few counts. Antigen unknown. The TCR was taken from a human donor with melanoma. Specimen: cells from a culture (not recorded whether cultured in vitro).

CDR3 bases: TGTGCCAGCAGCCCGGACGGGGACGAGCAGTACTTC. Translation gives CASSPDGDEQYF. This chain connects TRBV11-3 to TRBJ2-7, with a tentative D call TRBD2 (5 bases). The CDR3 covers 12 residues. Germline-derived CDR1 and CDR2 are SGHNT and YENEEA. The V end was cut by 5 bases, the J end by 5 bases, with 10 bases between.